Each of the 5 T cell receptor beta chains below was sequenced from the same sample in a study of OX40 agonist ivuxolimab in advanced cancers. Only in-frame clones appear in the TCRdb table, and some are missing; sequencing was by immunoSEQ multiplex PCR. The table includes 35,000 to 40,000 clones, more than 75% detected once. The material sequenced was CD4+ or CD8+ T cells sorted from blood, taken in a trial of the OX40 agonist ivuxolimab. The receptor source for this set is an adult with an advanced solid tumor such as melanoma, head and neck, liver or kidney cancer.

CDR3 sequence (DNA): TGCGCCAGCAGCTTGGCGGGGGGAAAACTGTTTTTT. Translated: CASSLAGGKLFF. V gene TRBV5-1 combines with J gene TRBJ1-4, with D possibly matching TRBD1 (5 bases). The V gene's germline CDR1 is SGHRS and CDR2 YFSETQ. V was pared by 0 bases and J by 10 bases, with 7 bases between. The length of the CDR3 is 12 residues.

The V and J genes are TRBV10-1 and TRBJ2-1; D is undetermined. The CDR3 length is 15 residues. The V end lost 0 bases, the J end lost 6 bases, and 12 bases lay between the germline ends. Looked up from germline, CDR1 is WNHNN and CDR2 is SYGVQD (reference sequence). The CDR3 DNA reads TGCGCCAGCAGTGAGTCAACCACTTACAGCAATGAGCAGTTCTTC. The encoded protein is CASSESTTYSNEQFF.

V usage is TRBV19 and J usage is TRBJ2-3, with 8 bases that match TRBD1. Losses at the gene ends were 3 bases for V and 3 bases for J; bases not matched to a gene: 11. In germline, CDR1 is LNHDA, CDR2 SQIVND (reference sequence). The CDR3 loop spans 17 amino acids. The CDR3 region has the DNA TGTGCCAGTAGTATCATCAGGGGGCAGGGGTTAACAGATACGCAGTATTTT. This sequence encodes CASSIIRGQGLTDTQYF.

The rearrangement links TRBV2 to TRBJ2-7; a possible D gene is TRBD1 (5 bases). The germline V gene has CDR1 SNHLY and CDR2 FYNNEI. V lost 4 bases and J 3 bases, leaving 7 bases between the germline ends. The CDR3 length is 12 residues. The CDR3 protein is CASSAQVYEQYF. CDR3 DNA: TGTGCCAGCAGTGCACAGGTCTACGAGCAGTACTTC.

This rearrangement joins TRBV11-2 to TRBJ2-7; 10 bases map to TRBD2. V lost 1 base and J lost 3; bases outside the gene matches: 3. The CDR3 consists of 15 residues. CDR1 and CDR2 from the germline V gene are SGHAT and FQNNGV. DNA of the CDR3: TGTGCCAGCAGCTTAGTAGCGGGGGGTTTCTACGAGCAGTACTTC. It is translated as CASSLVAGGFYEQYF.